The 23 T cell receptor beta chains given below trace back to one sample, sequenced in a study of human T cells and chemical hapten exposure. The time point is: pre-sensitization, week 0. This sample's treatment: therapeutic diphenylcyclopropenone sensitization with weekly scalp DPC. MiXCR, run by TCRdb on the RACE reads, gives a single entry per CDR3 protein. The table includes 380,000 or so distinct CDR3 sequences, 5% to 6.5% detected once. Sequencing was performed on whole blood, taken in connection with sensitization to the hapten diphenylcyclopropenone (DPC). These receptors all stem from a woman aged 18-30 years with alopecia areata. Some clones in this sample may be carry-over from other donors' samples.

CDR3 residues: CASSKNRNQPQHF. Here the CDR3 DNA reads TGTGCCAGCAGCAAAAACAGAAATCAGCCCCAGCATTTT. V gene TRBV6-2 or TRBV6-3 combines with J gene TRBJ1-5, with D hard to call. The CDR3 has 13 amino acids. V dropped 6 bases and J dropped 4 bases, with 10 bases sitting between them. Germline CDR1 MNHEY, CDR2 SVGEGT.

The chain combines TRBV9 with TRBJ1-5, with D possibly being TRBD1 (5 bases). Looked up from germline, CDR1 is SGDLS and CDR2 is YYNGEE. The V end lost 3 bases, the J end lost 3 bases, and 13 bases lay between the germline ends. This CDR3 is built from 15 residues. CDR3 DNA sequence: TGTGCCAGCAGCGGTGGAGGGGAGGTCAATCAGCCCCAGCATTTT. It encodes CASSGGGEVNQPQHF.

The V gene is TRBV6-2 or TRBV6-3, the J gene TRBJ2-2, with D possibly matching TRBD2 (5 bases). The germline V gene has CDR1 MNHEY and CDR2 SVGEGT. Trimming removed 0 bases at V and 0 bases at J, with 8 bases between. The CDR3 extends over 16 amino acids. Here the CDR3 reads CASSYSAVANTGELFF. In nucleotides, the CDR3 is TGTGCCAGCAGTTACTCAGCGGTGGCGAACACCGGGGAGCTGTTTTTT.

There are a few counts of this clonotype. The genes are TRBV5-6 and TRBJ2-4; the match to TRBD1 covers 7 bases. The CDR3 is 16 residues long. The V segment lost 1 base and the J segment 8 bases; nucleotides outside the gene matches: 12. Per the germline V gene, CDR1 is SGHDT and CDR2 is YYEEEE. CDR3 in amino acids: CASSLQTYRGRDIQYF. CDR3 nucleotides: TGTGCCAGCAGCTTGCAAACGTACAGGGGTAGGGACATTCAGTACTTC.

The sample holds many counts of this clonotype. The gene calls are TRBV4-3 and TRBJ2-7; 9 nucleotides align to TRBD2. This CDR3 spans 18 amino acids. After removal of 0 bases from V and 1 base from J, the junction contained 10 bases not matched to a gene. Germline-derived CDR1 and CDR2 are LGHNA and YSLEER. DNA of the CDR3: TGCGCCAGCAGCCAAGAGGCGGGCCTAGCGGGGTGGTCCTACGAGCAGTACTTC. Protein sequence: CASSQEAGLAGWSYEQYF.

This clonotype was seen ten or more times. The chain links TRBV6-2 or TRBV6-3 to TRBJ2-1; perhaps TRBD1 as D (5 bases). The CDR3 length is 14 residues. Germline V lookup: CDR1 MNHEY, CDR2 SVGEGT. Trimming left V 4 bases short and J 5 bases short, with 12 bases between. The CDR3 coding sequence is TGTGCCAGCAGTTCGGTTCGCAGGGACAATGAGCAGTTCTTC. Translation gives CASSSVRRDNEQFF.

Many counts were recorded for this clonotype. The chain recombines TRBV6-2 or TRBV6-3 with TRBJ2-1, with D possibly being TRBD1 (5 bases). The CDR3 extends over 14 amino acids. V lost 6 bases and J lost 7, with 16 bases in between. The germline V gene has CDR1 MNHEY and CDR2 SVGEGT. The CDR3 loop reads CASSETVLGNEQFF. The DNA for the CDR3 is TGTGCCAGCAGCGAGACAGTTTTAGGGAATGAGCAGTTCTTC.

This clonotype was picked up many times. The chain combines TRBV4-3 with TRBJ2-4; 9 bases are shared with TRBD2. The V gene end was trimmed by 0 bases and the J gene end by 0 bases; junction bases not matched to a gene: 12. CDR3 length: 20 residues. From germline, CDR1 is LGHNA and CDR2 YSLEER. The CDR3 is CASSQDPASGIFKAKNIQYF. Written as DNA, the CDR3 is TGCGCCAGCAGCCAAGATCCGGCTAGCGGGATCTTTAAAGCCAAAAACATTCAGTACTTC.

This clonotype has a count of ten or more. The chain combines TRBV6-2 or TRBV6-3 with TRBJ2-1; 9 nucleotides match TRBD2. Trimming at V came to 3 bases and at J to 2 bases, leaving 5 bases not matched to a gene. The germline V gene encodes CDR1 MNHEY and CDR2 SVGEGT. The CDR3 is made up of 16 amino acids. The CDR3 loop is CASSYNSGGPYNEQFF. CDR3 coding DNA: TGTGCCAGCAGTTATAATAGCGGGGGTCCCTACAATGAGCAGTTCTTC.

A note on this clonotype: A much larger clonotype is one base distant, so this may be a read error. This chain joins TRBV21-1 and TRBJ2-3; no DNA check was done on the table's D call, TRBD2. TRBV21-1 counts as a pseudogene. The CDR3 loop spans 16 amino acids. The DNA of the CDR3 is TGTGCCAGCAGCAGAGTTAGCGGGGGGGCGATAGATACGCAGTATTTT. This codes for CASSRVSGGAIDTQYF.

This clonotype has only a few counts. V usage is TRBV12-3 or TRBV12-4 and J usage is TRBJ1-4; a possible D gene is TRBD1 (6 bases). CDR3 length equals 14 residues. Trimming left V 2 bases short and J 8 bases short, with 12 bases between. The CDR3: CASSLSSGGEKLFF. CDR3 in DNA: TGTGCCAGCAGTTTAAGCTCCGGGGGCGAAAAACTGTTTTTT.

The sample holds many counts of this clonotype. The rearrangement joins TRBV7-9 to TRBJ1-4; no clear D gene. Germline-derived CDR1 and CDR2 are SEHNR and FQNEAQ (reference sequence). V lost 5 bases and J lost 7, with 20 bases in between. CDR3 length equals 16 residues. As DNA, the CDR3 is TGTGCCAGCAGCCCGAGTCGGGGTCGTATCGGTGAAAAACTGTTTTTT. It is translated as CASSPSRGRIGEKLFF. Looking up the rest from reference TRBV7-9 and TRBJ1-4 gives the full variable domain: DTGVSQNPRHKITKRGQNVTFRCDPISEHNRLYWYRQTLGQGPEFLTYFQNEAQLEKSRLLSDRFSAERPKGSFSTLEIQRTEQGDSAMYLCASSPSRGRIGEKLFFGSGTQLSVL.

The chain uses TRBV2 and TRBJ2-2; D remains unclear. Per germline, CDR1 SNHLY and CDR2 FYNNEI. V lost 3 bases, J lost 0 bases, and 8 bases lay in between. The CDR3 consists of 15 residues. CDR3: CASSDRSPNTGELFF. The CDR3 DNA sequence: TGTGCCAGCAGTGACCGGTCTCCGAACACCGGGGAGCTGTTTTTT.

The V call is TRBV5-1, the J call TRBJ1-1, with 8 positions matching TRBD1. The CDR3 runs to 14 residues. In germline, CDR1 is SGHRS, CDR2 YFSETQ. With V trimmed by 3 bases and J by 3 bases, 4 bases remained unmatched. The CDR3, as DNA: TGCGCCAGCAGCTCATTGACAGGGGACACTGAAGCTTTCTTT. It is translated as CASSSLTGDTEAFF. The whole variable domain, filled in from reference TRBV5-1 and TRBJ1-1, reads KAGVTQTPRYLIKTRGQQVTLSCSPISGHRSVSWYQQTPGQGLQFLFEYFSETQRNKGNFPGRFSGRQFSNSRSEMNVSTLELGDSALYLCASSSLTGDTEAFFGQGTRLTVV.

The chain is built from TRBV6-5 and TRBJ1-6; TRBD1 is a possible D gene (6 bases). The CDR3 has 16 residues. The germline gives CDR1 MNHEY, CDR2 SVGAGI. The V end was cut by 6 bases, the J end by 8 bases, with 20 bases between. DNA of the CDR3: TGTGCCAGCAGGCCCCGGACAGCCGGAGGGTATTCACCCCTCCACTTT. Translation gives CASRPRTAGGYSPLHF.

The chain has TRBV2 and TRBJ1-2; 8 positions agree with TRBD1. J was trimmed by 8 bases and V by 2 bases; bases with no gene match: 10. Germline CDR1 is SNHLY and CDR2 is FYNNEI. The CDR3 totals 15 residues. The CDR3 region is CASSERTGQAEGYTF. CDR3 sequence (DNA): TGTGCCAGCAGTGAAAGGACAGGGCAGGCGGAAGGCTACACCTTC.

This clonotype showed up many times. The CDR3 sequence is CASRYGRNTEAFF. For the CDR3, the DNA is TGTGCCAGCAGATATGGACGTAACACTGAAGCTTTCTTT. This chain joins TRBV6-2 or TRBV6-3 and TRBJ1-1; D is ambiguous. The CDR3 covers 13 residues. CDR1 and CDR2 from the germline V gene are MNHEY and SVGEGT. Trimming stripped 6 bases from V and 2 bases from J, with 10 bases between.

The table lists this clonotype with a few counts. V and J are TRBV7-9 and TRBJ1-1; no firm D call. In germline, CDR1 is SEHNR, CDR2 FQNEAQ (reference sequence). V was trimmed by 5 bases and J by 4 bases, leaving 11 bases between them. The CDR3 loop spans 13 amino acids. The CDR3 DNA reads as TGTGCCAGCAGCCTTTTGGCGGCCACTGAAGCTTTCTTT. This sequence encodes CASSLLAATEAFF.

The chain combines TRBV27 with TRBJ1-6; D possibly corresponds to TRBD1 (5 bases). This CDR3 comprises 14 residues. The V gene lost 5 bases and the J gene lost 8 bases, with 13 bases spanning the gap. Germline loops: CDR1 MNHEY, CDR2 SMNVEV (reference sequence). CDR3 in DNA: TGTGCCAGCAGTCCCTGGGACGTATATTCACCCCTCCACTTT. Amino acid sequence: CASSPWDVYSPLHF.

This clonotype came up many times. This chain connects TRBV6-1 to TRBJ1-5, with D possibly matching TRBD1 (5 bases). The CDR3 has 13 residues. Germline V gives CDR1 MNHNS, CDR2 SASEGT. With 7 bases removed from V and 5 bases from J, the gap between germline ends came to 12 bases. The CDR3 nucleotides read TGTGCCAGCACGGGGCGACCGGATCAGCCCCAGCATTTT. Protein product: CASTGRPDQPQHF.

This clonotype appeared a few times. The chain links TRBV12-3 or TRBV12-4 to TRBJ2-3; 13 nucleotides match TRBD2. The V and J ends lost 4 bases and 1 base, in that order; junction bases with no gene match: 5. The CDR3 has 17 amino acids. CDR3 residues: CASSWTSGGLGTDTQYF. CDR3 sequence (DNA): TGTGCCAGCAGTTGGACTAGCGGGGGTTTGGGCACAGATACGCAGTATTTT.

This clonotype has only a few counts. This chain links TRBV20-1 with TRBJ1-5; the D gene is possibly TRBD1 (6 bases). The V gene lost 0 bases and the J gene lost 3 bases, with 15 bases spanning the gap. CDR1 DFQATT and CDR2 SNEGSKA come from the germline V gene (reference sequence). This CDR3 has 16 residues. Here the CDR3 DNA reads TGCAGTGCTAGAGATGACGGGGGGGCTGCCAATCAGCCCCAGCATTTT. Encoded protein: CSARDDGGAANQPQHF.

The chain couples TRBV14 to TRBJ1-1; D is ambiguous. The V and J ends lost 2 bases and 3 bases respectively, with 7 bases between them. This CDR3 region has 13 residues. Germline V gene sequence: CDR1 SGHDN, CDR2 FVKESK. CDR3 region: CASSQHRDTEAFF. In DNA, the CDR3 is TGTGCCAGCAGCCAACACCGAGACACTGAAGCTTTCTTT.